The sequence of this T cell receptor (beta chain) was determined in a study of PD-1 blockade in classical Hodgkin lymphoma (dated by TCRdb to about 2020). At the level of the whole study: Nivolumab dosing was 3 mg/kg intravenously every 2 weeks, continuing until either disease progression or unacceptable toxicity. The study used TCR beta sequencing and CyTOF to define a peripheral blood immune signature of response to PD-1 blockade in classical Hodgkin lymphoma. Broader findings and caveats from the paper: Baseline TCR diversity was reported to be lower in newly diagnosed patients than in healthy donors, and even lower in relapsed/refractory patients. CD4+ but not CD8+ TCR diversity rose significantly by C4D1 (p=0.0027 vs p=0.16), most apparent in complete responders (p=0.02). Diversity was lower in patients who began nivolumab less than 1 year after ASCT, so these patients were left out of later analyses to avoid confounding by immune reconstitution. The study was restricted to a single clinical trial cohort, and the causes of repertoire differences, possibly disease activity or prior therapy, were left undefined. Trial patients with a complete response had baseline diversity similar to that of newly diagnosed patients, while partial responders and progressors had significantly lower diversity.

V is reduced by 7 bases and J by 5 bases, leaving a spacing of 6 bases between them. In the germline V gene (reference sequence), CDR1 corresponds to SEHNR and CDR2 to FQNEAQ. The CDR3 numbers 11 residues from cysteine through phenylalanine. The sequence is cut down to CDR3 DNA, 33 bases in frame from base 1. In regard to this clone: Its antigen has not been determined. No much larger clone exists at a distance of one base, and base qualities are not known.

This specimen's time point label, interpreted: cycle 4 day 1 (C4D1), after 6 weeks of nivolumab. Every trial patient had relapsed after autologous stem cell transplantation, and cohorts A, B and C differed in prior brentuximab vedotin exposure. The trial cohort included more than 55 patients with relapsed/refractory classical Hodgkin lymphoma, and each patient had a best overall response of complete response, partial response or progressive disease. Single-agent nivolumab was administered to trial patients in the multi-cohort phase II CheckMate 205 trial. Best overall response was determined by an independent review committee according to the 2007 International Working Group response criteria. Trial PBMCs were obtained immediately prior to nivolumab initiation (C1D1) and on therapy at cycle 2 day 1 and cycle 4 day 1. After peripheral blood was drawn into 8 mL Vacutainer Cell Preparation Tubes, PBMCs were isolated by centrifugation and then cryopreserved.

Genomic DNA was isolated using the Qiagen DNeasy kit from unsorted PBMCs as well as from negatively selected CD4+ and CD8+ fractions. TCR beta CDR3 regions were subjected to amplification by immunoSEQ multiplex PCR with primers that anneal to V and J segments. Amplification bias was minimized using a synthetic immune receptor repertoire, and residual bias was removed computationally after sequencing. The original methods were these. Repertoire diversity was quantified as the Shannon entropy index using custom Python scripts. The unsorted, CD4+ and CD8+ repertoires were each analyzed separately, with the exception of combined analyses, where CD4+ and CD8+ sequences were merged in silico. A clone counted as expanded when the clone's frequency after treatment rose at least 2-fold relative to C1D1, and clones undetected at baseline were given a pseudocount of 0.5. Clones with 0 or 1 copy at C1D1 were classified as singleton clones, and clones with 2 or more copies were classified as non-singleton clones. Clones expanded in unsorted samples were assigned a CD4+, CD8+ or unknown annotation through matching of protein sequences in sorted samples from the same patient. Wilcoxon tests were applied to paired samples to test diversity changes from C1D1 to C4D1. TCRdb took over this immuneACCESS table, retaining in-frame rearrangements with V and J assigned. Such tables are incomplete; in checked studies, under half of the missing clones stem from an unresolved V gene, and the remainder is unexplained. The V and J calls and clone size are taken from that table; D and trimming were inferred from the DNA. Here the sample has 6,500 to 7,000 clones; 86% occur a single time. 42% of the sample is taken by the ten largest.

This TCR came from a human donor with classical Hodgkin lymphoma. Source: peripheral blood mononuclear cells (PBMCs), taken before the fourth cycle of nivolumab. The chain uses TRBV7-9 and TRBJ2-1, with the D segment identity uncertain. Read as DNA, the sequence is TGTGCCAGCATCTTGGACAATGAGCAGTTCTTC. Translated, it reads CASILDNEQFF.